Listed below are T cell receptor beta chains from one sample, sequenced in a study of CD8+ T cells in alopecia areata. Method: immunoSEQ multiplex PCR; TCRdb's copy keeps in-frame clones and lacks some. The table has some 180,000 clones, 40% to 65% seen once. The material sequenced was CD8+ T cells sorted from blood, taken at week 24, from a patient treated with tofacitinib. The receptors originated from a human donor with alopecia areata. CDR3s include the opening cysteine and the closing phenylalanine or tryptophan. The D gene is left open where the match is weak. The size of a clone is reported for some rows only, either as once, few or many, or as a class for expanded clones.

TGTGCCAGCAGTCCTACAGGGAGGGCTGAAGCTTTCTTT,CASSPTGRAEAFF,-,-,13,TRBV6-5,TRBJ1-1
TGTGCCAGCAGTTCAAACGGGAATCAGCCCCAGCATTTT,CASSSNGNQPQHF,-,few,13,TRBV27,TRBJ1-5
TGTGCCAGCAGCTCCGGGGGGCAAAACATTCAGTACTTC,CASSSGGQNIQYF,-,-,13,TRBV5-6,TRBJ2-4
TGTGCCACCTCCTCAGGGGGTTGGGCCCAGTACTTC,CATSSGGWAQYF,TRBD1,-,12,TRBV15,TRBJ2-5
TGTGCCAGCACTGTCGGCAATCAGCCCCAGCATTTT,CASTVGNQPQHF,-,-,12,TRBV5-6,TRBJ1-5
TGTGCCAGCAGTGAGACAGCTGTTCCAAATAACAATGAGCAGTTCTTC,CASSETAVPNNNEQFF,-,-,16,TRBV25-1,TRBJ2-1
TGTGCCAGCAGCGCCGCCGTTAAGGGCGGGGAGCTGTTTTTT,CASSAAVKGGELFF,-,-,14,TRBV7-6,TRBJ2-2
TGTGCCACCAGCGGGGGGGCCGGCCCAGGGTCACCCCTCCACTTT,CATSGGAGPGSPLHF,-,-,15,TRBV15,TRBJ1-6
TGCGCCAGCAGCTTGGGCAGGGGGAGGAACGAGCAGTACTTC,CASSLGRGRNEQYF,-,-,14,TRBV5-1,TRBJ2-7
TGTGCCAGCAGTTACTCACCAGGAGGGGACTATGGCTACACCTTC,CASSYSPGGDYGYTF,-,many,15,TRBV6-6,TRBJ1-2